The T cell receptor (beta chain) described here comes from a study of shared clonotypes between healthy human individuals. Clones were read by immunoSEQ multiplex PCR, and TCRdb kept only the in-frame ones, dropping some. The sample shows about 2 million clones, about 94% of them seen only once. Remarks on this clone: Its antigen remains unidentified.

Germline V gives CDR1 LNHDA, CDR2 SQIVND (reference sequence). The CDR3 runs to 15 residues. V trimming: 2 bases; J trimming: 2 bases; junction bases outside the gene matches: 5. Naive CD8 cells comprised CD45RO-negative, CCR7-positively selected cells, excluding terminally differentiated effector memory CD45RA+ cells. Overall study findings and caveats: Larger richness was generally estimated for naive than memory subsets. Some clonotypes were shared by all four sorted-subset donors, while others were not shared. The non-shared ones had lower generation probabilities than the shared ones.

Sample: naive CD8+ T cells sorted from blood. The chain employs TRBV19 and TRBJ2-7; 8 bases fit TRBD2. The TCR originated in a man younger than 35 in good health. CDR3: CASSIHRSGAYEQYF. In nucleotides, the CDR3 is TGTGCCAGTAGTATACACCGTAGCGGGGCCTACGAGCAGTACTTC.